Each of the 26 T cell receptor beta chains below was sequenced from the same sample in a study of Ad26.COV2.S vaccination and SARS-CoV-2 variants. TCRdb keeps only in-frame clones here, not all; method: immunoSEQ multiplex PCR. Of over 350,000 clones in the sample, about 88% are singletons; the top ten hold under 4%. This sample's treatment: approximately 18 received Ad26.COV2.S at low or high dose, single or two shots; about 5 received placebo; per-sample allocation not given. After the first vaccine or placebo injection, samples were drawn on day 63. Source: peripheral blood, taken in a trial of Ad26.COV2.S vaccine versus placebo. The source is a person aged 18-60 years who received the Ad26.COV2.S COVID-19 vaccine or a placebo.

In this sample, this clone turned up once. The chain carries TRBV5-1 and TRBJ2-3; no firm D call. The germline CDR1 and CDR2 sequences are SGHRS and YFSETQ. The CDR3 spans 16 residues. V was cut by 3 bases and J by 0 bases, with 14 bases left in between. The CDR3 DNA reads as TGCGCCAGCAGCTCGCCCGTGGGAACTAGCACAGATACGCAGTATTTT. Amino acid sequence: CASSSPVGTSTDTQYF. The full variable domain, in which reference TRBV5-1 and TRBJ2-3 provide the parts outside the CDR3, is KAGVTQTPRYLIKTRGQQVTLSCSPISGHRSVSWYQQTPGQGLQFLFEYFSETQRNKGNFPGRFSGRQFSNSRSEMNVSTLELGDSALYLCASSSPVGTSTDTQYFGPGTRLTVL.

The V call is TRBV12-3 or TRBV12-4, the J call TRBJ2-1; 7 bases are a match to TRBD2. This CDR3 has 12 residues. Losses at the gene ends were 6 bases for V and 9 bases for J; bases not matched to a gene: 5. Here the CDR3 reads CASSQTGGEQFF. Written as DNA, the CDR3 is TGTGCCAGCAGCCAGACGGGGGGTGAGCAGTTCTTC.

This clone was found a few times. The J gene is TRBJ1-2, the V gene TRBV5-1; 7 bases agree with TRBD1. CDR1 is SGHRS, CDR2 YFSETQ, per germline. V shed 3 bases, J shed 8 bases, and the junction held 7 bases outside the gene matches. The CDR3 runs to 13 residues. In DNA form, the CDR3 reads TGCGCCAGCAGCTGGACAGGACTTGGGGGCTACACCTTC. Translating it yields CASSWTGLGGYTF.

The chain employs TRBV11-3 and TRBJ2-7; no firm D call. CDR3 length: 13 residues. CDR1 and CDR2 (germline): SGHNT, YENEEA. V was cut by 2 bases and J by 5 bases, with 10 bases left in between. The CDR3 protein is CASSLSRTDEQYF. As DNA, the CDR3 is TGTGCCAGCAGCTTATCTAGGACGGACGAGCAGTACTTC.

This clone was seen only once. V and J are TRBV5-6 and TRBJ1-4, with a tentative D call TRBD1 (6 bases). Germline V gene sequence: CDR1 SGHDT, CDR2 YYEEEE. This CDR3 comprises 15 residues. V was cut by 0 bases and J by 8 bases, with 14 bases left in between. The CDR3 nucleotides read TGTGCCAGCAGCTTGGTTCGGGGGGCAGGAGAAAAACTGTTTTTT. Translation: CASSLVRGAGEKLFF. Full variable domain (rest looked up from reference TRBV5-6 and TRBJ1-4): DAGVTQSPTHLIKTRGQQVTLRCSPKSGHDTVSWYQQALGQGPQFIFQYYEEEERQRGNFPDRFSGHQFPNYSSELNVNALLLGDSALYLCASSLVRGAGEKLFFGSGTQLSVL.

The V and J genes are TRBV5-8 and TRBJ1-1; TRBD1 agrees at 8 bases. CDR3 length: 13 amino acids. Per the germline V gene, CDR1 is SGHTS and CDR2 is YDEGEE. The junction had 4 bases not matched to a gene; V was cut back by 5 bases and J by 4 bases. The DNA for the CDR3 is TGTGCCAGCAGGCTCACAGGGGGCACTGAAGCTTTCTTT. As protein: CASRLTGGTEAFF. Full variable domain (rest looked up from reference TRBV5-8 and TRBJ1-1): EAGVTQSPTHLIKTRGQQATLRCSPISGHTSVYWYQQALGLGLQFLLWYDEGEERNRGNFPPRFSGRQFPNYSSELNVNALELEDSALYLCASRLTGGTEAFFGQGTRLTVV.

This clone appeared a single time. The chain uses TRBV10-3 and TRBJ2-7; 7 bases agree with TRBD1. Per the germline V gene, CDR1 is ENHRY and CDR2 is SYGVKD. This CDR3 region has 14 residues. The V segment lost 10 bases and the J segment 0 bases; nucleotides outside the gene matches: 9. CDR3 coding DNA: TGTGCCACCAAACTGACAGGGAGCTCCTACGAGCAGTACTTC. Translation gives CATKLTGSSYEQYF.

This chain uses TRBV6-5 with TRBJ1-6, with 9 bases fitting TRBD1. Germline V CDR1 and CDR2: MNHEY, SVGAGI. V shed 8 bases, J shed 8 bases, and the junction held 10 bases outside the gene matches. The CDR3 is made up of 15 amino acids. Here the CDR3 reads CASSVGTGMDSPLHF. The CDR3 DNA is TGTGCCAGCTCGGTTGGGACAGGGATGGATTCACCCCTCCACTTT.

The chain employs TRBV20-1 and TRBJ1-2, with D unclear. The CDR3 has 8 residues. The V and J ends lost 7 bases and 8 bases respectively, with 5 bases between them. CDR1 DFQATT and CDR2 SNEGSKA come from the germline V gene (reference sequence). The CDR3 DNA reads TGCAGTGGGCACGGCTACACCTTC. Protein sequence: CSGHGYTF.

This chain links TRBV7-8 with TRBJ2-1, with no clear D. Germline V gene data show CDR1 as SGHVS and CDR2 as FQNEAQ. V was pared by 1 base and J by 3 bases, with 7 bases between. The CDR3 extends over 14 amino acids. The CDR3 is CASSLGEYYNEQFF. CDR3 nucleotide sequence: TGTGCCAGCAGCTTAGGAGAATACTACAATGAGCAGTTCTTC.

The CDR3 region has the DNA TGTGCCAGCAGCCAGGGGGGCACCAACTATGGCTACACCTTC. Translating it yields CASSQGGTNYGYTF. The chain links TRBV7-2 to TRBJ1-2; 7 bases map to TRBD1. The CDR3 length is 14 residues. V trimming: 5 bases; J trimming: 2 bases; junction bases outside the gene matches: 5. Per the germline V gene, CDR1 is SGHTA and CDR2 is FQGNSA.

The rearrangement links TRBV15 to TRBJ1-2; D is ambiguous. Germline values: CDR1 LNHNV, CDR2 YYDKDF (reference sequence). The CDR3 spans 14 residues. The V gene lost 3 bases and the J gene lost 1 base, with 9 bases spanning the gap. The CDR3 nucleotides are TGTGCCACCAGCAGGGACGGTGGTAACTATGGCTACACCTTC. Residues: CATSRDGGNYGYTF.

Notes on this clone: The sample has other DNA sequences that encode this CDR3 too. The chain is built from TRBV18 and TRBJ2-7; no reliable D call. From germline, CDR1 is KGHSH and CDR2 LQKENI. There are 13 residues in the CDR3. V gave up 3 bases and J gave up 1 base, with 7 bases separating them. CDR3: CASSPPGSYEQYF. The CDR3 DNA reads as TGTGCCAGCTCACCTCCAGGTTCCTACGAGCAGTACTTC.

The genes are TRBV6-4 and TRBJ2-5; 9 nucleotides line up with TRBD1. After removal of 6 bases from V and 7 bases from J, the junction contained 9 bases not matched to a gene. CDR1 is MRHNA, CDR2 SNTAGT, per germline. The CDR3 runs 14 residues. The CDR3 nucleotides are TGTGCCAGCAGCCCGGGACAGGGCTCCACGACCCAGTACTTC. Translating it yields CASSPGQGSTTQYF.

The genes are TRBV5-6 and TRBJ1-6; perhaps TRBD1 as D (6 bases). V lost 4 bases and J 8 bases, leaving 13 bases between the germline ends. From germline, CDR1 is SGHDT and CDR2 YYEEEE. The CDR3 sequence is 14 residues long. In DNA, the CDR3 is TGTGCCAGCAGCGATGGACAGCTTTATTCACCCCTCCACTTT. Amino acids: CASSDGQLYSPLHF.

The V and J genes are TRBV7-9 and TRBJ2-5; D not certain. Germline-derived CDR1 and CDR2 are SEHNR and FQNEAQ (reference sequence). The CDR3 is 12 residues long. Trimming stripped 2 bases from V and 5 bases from J, with 6 bases between. For the CDR3, the DNA is TGTGCCAGCAGCTTAAGGGCGGAGACCCAGTACTTC. The encoded protein is CASSLRAETQYF.

The chain employs TRBV5-6 and TRBJ2-3, with 9 bases lining up with TRBD1. The CDR3 length is 16 residues. The V gene's germline CDR1 is SGHDT and CDR2 YYEEEE. V was clipped by 4 bases and J by 5 bases; unmatched bases: 11. This CDR3 is CASSPTDRGWIDTQYF. The CDR3 coding sequence is TGTGCCAGCAGCCCCACCGACAGGGGGTGGATAGATACGCAGTATTTT.

V is TRBV12-3 or TRBV12-4 and J is TRBJ1-1; no clear D gene. CDR3 size: 13 residues. The germline V and J ends were trimmed by 3 bases and 6 bases, with 11 bases remaining between them. The CDR3 is CASSFRQEAEAFF. Here the CDR3 DNA reads TGTGCCAGCAGTTTTCGGCAGGAGGCTGAAGCTTTCTTT.

V and J are TRBV2 and TRBJ2-5, with D possibly TRBD1 on 5 matching bases. Germline values: CDR1 SNHLY, CDR2 FYNNEI. The CDR3 consists of 13 residues. V was trimmed by 7 bases and J by 0 bases, leaving 9 bases between them. The CDR3, as DNA: TGTGCCAGCAAGGACAATTACCAAGAGACCCAGTACTTC. Amino acids: CASKDNYQETQYF.

The gene calls are TRBV10-2 and TRBJ2-5; TRBD2 agrees at 9 bases. Germline assignment: CDR1 WSHSY and CDR2 SAAADI. This CDR3 has 14 amino acids. Losses at the gene ends were 2 bases for V and 4 bases for J; bases not matched to a gene: 2. CDR3: CASSEGLASETQYF. In DNA form, the CDR3 reads TGCGCCAGCAGTGAGGGACTAGCGTCAGAGACCCAGTACTTC.

In this sample, this clone turned up once. CDR3: CASSLSPLGNTIYF. CDR3 DNA sequence: TGTGCCAGCAGCTTGTCCCCCCTTGGAAACACCATATATTTT. This chain connects TRBV7-2 to TRBJ1-3, with D unclear. Trimming pared 3 bases from V and 3 bases from J, leaving 9 bases between. The CDR3 spans 14 residues. CDR1 is SGHTA, CDR2 FQGNSA, per germline.

The rearrangement uses TRBV11-3 and TRBJ2-5, with 7 bases that match TRBD1. With 5 bases clipped from V and 3 bases from J, the junction kept 3 bases outside the gene matches. Germline lookup yields CDR1 SGHNT and CDR2 YENEEA. CDR3 length equals 13 residues. Written as DNA, the CDR3 is TGTGCCAGCAGCCCCGGACAGGAAGAGACCCAGTACTTC. This sequence encodes CASSPGQEETQYF.

J is TRBJ1-1 and V is TRBV7-9; 8 bases align to TRBD1. Germline V gene sequence: CDR1 SEHNR, CDR2 FQNEAQ (reference sequence). V trimming: 2 bases; J trimming: 7 bases; junction bases outside the gene matches: 6. CDR3 length: 14 residues. The CDR3 here is CASSLQGAMGEAFF. The CDR3 nucleotides read TGTGCCAGCAGCTTACAGGGGGCGATGGGTGAAGCTTTCTTT.

This clone has only a few counts. This chain links TRBV27 with TRBJ1-2; the D gene is possibly TRBD1 (5 bases). Germline CDR1 is MNHEY and CDR2 is SMNVEV (reference sequence). The CDR3 contains 13 residues. The V end lost 4 bases, the J end lost 2 bases, and 8 bases lay between the germline ends. The DNA of the CDR3 is TGTGCCAGCAGTTCAGCAGGGAACTATGGCTACACCTTC. Translating gives CASSSAGNYGYTF.

This clone was observed a single time. The chain combines TRBV4-3 with TRBJ1-2, with TRBD1 identical over 8 bases. Germline trimming cut 8 bases from V and 4 bases from J; bases unmatched to any gene: 6. In germline, CDR1 is LGHNA, CDR2 YSLEER. The length of the CDR3 is 13 residues. CDR3 coding DNA: TGCGCCAGCGGGAAGACAGGGGTCTATGGCTACACCTTC. Encoded protein: CASGKTGVYGYTF.

The J gene is TRBJ1-2, the V gene TRBV18, with 7 positions matching TRBD1. Unmatched junction bases numbered 8, after V lost 3 bases and J lost 4 bases. The CDR3 is made up of 15 amino acids. Germline loops: CDR1 KGHSH, CDR2 LQKENI. The CDR3 DNA is TGTGCCAGCTCACCCACTCCGGGACAGAGCTATGGCTACACCTTC. Translation gives CASSPTPGQSYGYTF.